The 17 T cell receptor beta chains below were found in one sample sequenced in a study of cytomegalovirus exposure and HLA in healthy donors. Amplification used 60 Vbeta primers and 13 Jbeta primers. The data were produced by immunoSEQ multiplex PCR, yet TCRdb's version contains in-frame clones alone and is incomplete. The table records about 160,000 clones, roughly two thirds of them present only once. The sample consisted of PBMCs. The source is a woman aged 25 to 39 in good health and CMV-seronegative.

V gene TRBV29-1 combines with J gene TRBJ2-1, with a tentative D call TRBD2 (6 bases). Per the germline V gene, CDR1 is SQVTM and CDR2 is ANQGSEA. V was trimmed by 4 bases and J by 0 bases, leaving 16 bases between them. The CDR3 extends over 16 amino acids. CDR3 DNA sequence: TGCAGCGTTGGGAATAGCGGCGCCAGCTCCTACAATGAGCAGTTCTTC. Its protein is CSVGNSGASSYNEQFF.

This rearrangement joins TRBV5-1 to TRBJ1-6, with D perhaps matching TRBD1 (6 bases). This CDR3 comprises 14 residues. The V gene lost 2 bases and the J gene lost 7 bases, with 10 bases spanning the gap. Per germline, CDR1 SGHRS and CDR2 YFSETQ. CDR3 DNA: TGCGCCAGCAGCTTCGGGACACCAAATTCACCCCTCCACTTT. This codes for CASSFGTPNSPLHF.

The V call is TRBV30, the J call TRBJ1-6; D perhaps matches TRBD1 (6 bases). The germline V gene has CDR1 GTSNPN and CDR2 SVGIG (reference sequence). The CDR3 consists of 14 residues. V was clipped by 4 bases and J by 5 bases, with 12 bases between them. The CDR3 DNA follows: TGTGCCTGGACTCGGACAGCTAATAATTCACCCCTCCACTTT. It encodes CAWTRTANNSPLHF.

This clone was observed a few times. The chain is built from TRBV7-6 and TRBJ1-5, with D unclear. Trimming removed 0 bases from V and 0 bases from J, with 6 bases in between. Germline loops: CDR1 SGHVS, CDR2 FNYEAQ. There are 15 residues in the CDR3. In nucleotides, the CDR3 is TGTGCCAGCAGCTTAGCGGCAGATAGCAATCAGCCCCAGCATTTT. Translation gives CASSLAADSNQPQHF. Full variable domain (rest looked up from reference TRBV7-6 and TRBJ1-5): GAGVSQSPRYKVTKRGQDVALRCDPISGHVSLYWYRQALGQGPEFLTYFNYEAQQDKSGLPNDRFSAERPEGSISTLTIQRTEQRDSAMYRCASSLAADSNQPQHFGDGTRLSIL.

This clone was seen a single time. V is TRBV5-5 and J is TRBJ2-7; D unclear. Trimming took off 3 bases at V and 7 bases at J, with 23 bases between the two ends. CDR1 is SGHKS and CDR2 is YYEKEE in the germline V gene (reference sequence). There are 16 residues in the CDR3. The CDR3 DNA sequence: TGTGCCAGCAGCTCTCCTTCCACCATTTTACCTAGGGAGCAGTACTTC. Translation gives CASSSPSTILPREQYF.

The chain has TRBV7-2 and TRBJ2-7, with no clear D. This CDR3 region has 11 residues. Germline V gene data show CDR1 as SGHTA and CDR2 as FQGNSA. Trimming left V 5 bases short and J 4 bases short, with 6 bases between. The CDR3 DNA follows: TGTGCCAGCAGCCGCGAGTACGAGCAGTACTTC. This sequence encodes CASSREYEQYF.

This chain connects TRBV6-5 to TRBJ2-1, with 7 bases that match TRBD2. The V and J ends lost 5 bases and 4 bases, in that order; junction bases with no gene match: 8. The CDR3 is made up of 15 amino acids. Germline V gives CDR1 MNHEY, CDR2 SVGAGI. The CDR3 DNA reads TGTGCCAGCAGTCGCGGAGCGGGAAATTACAATGAGCAGTTCTTC. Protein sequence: CASSRGAGNYNEQFF.

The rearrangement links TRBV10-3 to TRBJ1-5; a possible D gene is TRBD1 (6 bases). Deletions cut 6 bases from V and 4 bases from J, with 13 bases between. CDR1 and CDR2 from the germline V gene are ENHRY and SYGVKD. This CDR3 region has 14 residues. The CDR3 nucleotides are TGTGCCATCAGGCAATTGGGGGCGAATCAGCCCCAGCATTTT. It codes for CAIRQLGANQPQHF.

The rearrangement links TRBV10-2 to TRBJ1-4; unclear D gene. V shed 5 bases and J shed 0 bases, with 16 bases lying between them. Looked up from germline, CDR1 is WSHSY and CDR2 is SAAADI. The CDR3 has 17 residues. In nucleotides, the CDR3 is TGCGCCAGCAGTCTTCAGGAAGAGCAATCAACTAATGAAAAACTGTTTTTT. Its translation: CASSLQEEQSTNEKLFF.

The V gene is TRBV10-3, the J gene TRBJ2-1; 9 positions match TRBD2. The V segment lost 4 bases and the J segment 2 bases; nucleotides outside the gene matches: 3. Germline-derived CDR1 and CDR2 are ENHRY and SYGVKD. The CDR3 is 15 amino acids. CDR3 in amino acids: CAISGLADPYNEQFF. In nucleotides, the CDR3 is TGTGCCATCAGTGGACTAGCGGATCCCTACAATGAGCAGTTCTTC.

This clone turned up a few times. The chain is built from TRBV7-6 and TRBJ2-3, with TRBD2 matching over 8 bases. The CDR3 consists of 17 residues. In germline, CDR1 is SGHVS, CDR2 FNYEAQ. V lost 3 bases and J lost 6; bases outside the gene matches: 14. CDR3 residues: CASSFSRKREFSDTQYF. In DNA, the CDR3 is TGTGCCAGCAGCTTTAGTCGGAAGCGGGAGTTTTCCGATACGCAGTATTTT.

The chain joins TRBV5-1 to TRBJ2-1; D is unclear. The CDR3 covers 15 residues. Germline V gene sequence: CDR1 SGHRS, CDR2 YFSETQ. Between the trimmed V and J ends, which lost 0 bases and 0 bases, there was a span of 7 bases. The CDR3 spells CASSLGSYSYNEQFF. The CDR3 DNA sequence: TGCGCCAGCAGCTTGGGTAGCTACTCCTACAATGAGCAGTTCTTC. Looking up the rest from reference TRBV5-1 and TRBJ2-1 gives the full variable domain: KAGVTQTPRYLIKTRGQQVTLSCSPISGHRSVSWYQQTPGQGLQFLFEYFSETQRNKGNFPGRFSGRQFSNSRSEMNVSTLELGDSALYLCASSLGSYSYNEQFFGPGTRLTVL.

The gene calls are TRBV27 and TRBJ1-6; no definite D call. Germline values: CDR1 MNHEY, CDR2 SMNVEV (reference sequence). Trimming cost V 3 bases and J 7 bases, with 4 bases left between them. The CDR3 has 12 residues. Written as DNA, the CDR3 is TGTGCCAGCAGTTTGCTAAATTCACCCCTCCACTTT. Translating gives CASSLLNSPLHF.

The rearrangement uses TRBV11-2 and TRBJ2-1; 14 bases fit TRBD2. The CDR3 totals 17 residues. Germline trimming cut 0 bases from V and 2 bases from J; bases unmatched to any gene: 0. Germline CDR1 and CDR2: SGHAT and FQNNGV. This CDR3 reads CASSLEGLAGAYNEQFF. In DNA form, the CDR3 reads TGTGCCAGCAGCTTAGAGGGACTAGCGGGGGCCTACAATGAGCAGTTCTTC.

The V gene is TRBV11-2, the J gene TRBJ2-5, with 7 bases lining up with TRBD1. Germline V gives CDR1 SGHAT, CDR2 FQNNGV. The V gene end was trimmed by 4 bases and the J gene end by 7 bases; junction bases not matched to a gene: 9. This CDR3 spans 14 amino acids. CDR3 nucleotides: TGTGCCAGCAGCTCAACAGGGGTGAAAGTGACCCAGTACTTC. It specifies CASSSTGVKVTQYF.

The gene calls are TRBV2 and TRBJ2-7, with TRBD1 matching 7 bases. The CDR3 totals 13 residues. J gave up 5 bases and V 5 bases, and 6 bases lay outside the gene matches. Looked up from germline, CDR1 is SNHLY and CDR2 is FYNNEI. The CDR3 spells CASSRGGQHEQYF. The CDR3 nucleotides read TGTGCCAGCAGTCGAGGGGGCCAACACGAGCAGTACTTC.

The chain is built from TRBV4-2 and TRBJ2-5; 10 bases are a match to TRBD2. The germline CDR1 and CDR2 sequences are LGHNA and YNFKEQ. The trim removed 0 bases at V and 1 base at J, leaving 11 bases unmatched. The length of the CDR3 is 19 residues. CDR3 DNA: TGTGCCAGCAGCCAAGATTGGGTCCCCCTAGCGGGAGTCCAAGAGACCCAGTACTTC. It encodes CASSQDWVPLAGVQETQYF.